Following are 26 T cell receptor beta chains from one sample sequenced in a study of blood T cell repertoires in COVID-19. TCRdb's table, derived via immunoSEQ multiplex PCR, lists solely in-frame clones and lacks some. Of about 180,000 clones in the sample, roughly 87% were seen once. Input material: peripheral blood. These receptors were collected from a man aged 18 to 30 who had recovered from COVID-19.

The rearrangement joins TRBV3-1 (or the pseudogene TRBV3-2) to TRBJ2-2; 10 positions agree with TRBD2. This CDR3 is built from 18 residues. J gave up 3 bases and V 0 bases, and 7 bases lay outside the gene matches. Germline-derived CDR1 and CDR2 are LGHDT and YNNKEL (reference sequence). CDR3 sequence (DNA): TGTGCCAGCAGCCAAGACCAGCTACTAGCGGGATACACCGGGGAGCTGTTTTTT. Protein: CASSQDQLLAGYTGELFF.

The rearrangement joins TRBV30 to TRBJ1-3; D call uncertain. From germline, CDR1 is GTSNPN and CDR2 SVGIG (reference sequence). This CDR3 is built from 13 residues. Trimming took 1 base from V and 7 from J, leaving 11 bases between them. The CDR3 spells CAWSGGPSNTIYF. CDR3 bases: TGTGCCTGGAGTGGAGGTCCCTCGAACACCATATATTTT. Looking up the rest from reference TRBV30 and TRBJ1-3 gives the full variable domain: SQTIHQWPATLVQPVGSPLSLECTVEGTSNPNLYWYRQAAGRGLQLLFYSVGIGQISSEVPQNLSASRPQDRQFILSSKKLLLSDSGFYLCAWSGGPSNTIYFGEGSWLTVV.

The chain links TRBV19 to TRBJ1-1, with 10 bases lining up with TRBD1. From germline, CDR1 is LNHDA and CDR2 SQIVND (reference sequence). The CDR3 has 17 residues. The trim removed 5 bases at V and 0 bases at J, leaving 9 bases unmatched. This chain's CDR3 is CASSLRDRGDLNTEAFF. The CDR3 DNA is TGTGCCAGTAGTCTCCGGGACAGGGGTGACTTGAACACTGAAGCTTTCTTT. The full variable domain, completed using reference TRBV19 and TRBJ1-1, is DGGITQSPKYLFRKEGQNVTLSCEQNLNHDAMYWYRQDPGQGLRLIYYSQIVNDFQKGDIAEGYSVSREKKESFPLTVTSAQKNPTAFYLCASSLRDRGDLNTEAFFGQGTRLTVV.

The chain employs TRBV7-9 and TRBJ2-3; D may be TRBD2 (7 bases). Germline values: CDR1 SEHNR, CDR2 FQNEAQ (reference sequence). The CDR3 contains 15 residues. V lost 9 bases to trimming and J lost 5 bases, with 21 bases between them. The CDR3 reads CASTPYKGGIDTQYF. The CDR3 coding sequence is TGTGCCAGTACTCCCTACAAGGGGGGGATAGATACGCAGTATTTT.

There are a few counts of this clone. The J gene is TRBJ1-1, the V gene TRBV6-2 or TRBV6-3; TRBD1 might be the D (5 bases). CDR3 size: 15 residues. Trimming shortened V by 6 bases and J by 1 base, and 15 bases separated the two germline ends. Germline CDR1 reads MNHEY; CDR2 reads SVGEGT. CDR3 coding DNA: TGTGCCAGCAGCTTTGGGGGAGCGGGGAACACTGAAGCTTTCTTT. Amino acids: CASSFGGAGNTEAFF.

The chain couples TRBV3-1 (or the pseudogene TRBV3-2) to TRBJ2-7, with D unresolved. The CDR3 covers 14 residues. Trimming left V 1 base short and J 0 bases short, with 7 bases between. Looked up from germline, CDR1 is LGHDT and CDR2 is YNNKEL (reference sequence). The CDR3 bases are TGTGCCAGCAGCCAAGCTCACAGCTCCTACGAGCAGTACTTC. It encodes CASSQAHSSYEQYF.

This chain joins TRBV7-8 and TRBJ1-5; the D is unclear. This CDR3 is built from 15 residues. Between the trimmed V and J ends, which lost 3 bases and 4 bases, there was a span of 13 bases. Germline values: CDR1 SGHVS, CDR2 FQNEAQ. As DNA, the CDR3 is TGTGCCAGCAGCTTCGGGGTGGGTGGTAATCAGCCCCAGCATTTT. Translating gives CASSFGVGGNQPQHF.

The genes are TRBV5-1 and TRBJ2-4, with 9 bases identical to TRBD1. The CDR3 has 14 residues. The V and J ends lost 5 bases and 6 bases, in that order; junction bases with no gene match: 6. Germline V gene data show CDR1 as SGHRS and CDR2 as YFSETQ. In DNA form, the CDR3 reads TGCGCCAGCAGTCAGGGACAGGGTGGAAACATTCAGTACTTC. Residues: CASSQGQGGNIQYF.

Points on this clone: This specimen includes other DNA sequences encoding the same CDR3. The rearrangement links TRBV19 to TRBJ2-2, with 7 bases lining up with TRBD1. This CDR3 region has 15 residues. Per germline, CDR1 LNHDA and CDR2 SQIVND (reference sequence). The ends lost 5 bases at V and 1 base at J; junction bases unmatched: 4. In nucleotides, the CDR3 is TGTGCCAGTAGTCTTAGACAGGGGAACACCGGGGAGCTGTTTTTT. Protein sequence: CASSLRQGNTGELFF.

This rearrangement joins TRBV28 to TRBJ2-7; D is unclear. The germline CDR1 and CDR2 sequences are MDHEN and SYDVKM. V lost 8 bases to trimming and J lost 0 bases, with 17 bases between them. The CDR3 has 15 residues. CDR3 DNA: TGTGCCAGCGCCTCTGGCGGCTCGCTCTCCTACGAGCAGTACTTC. Translated: CASASGGSLSYEQYF.

This chain connects TRBV7-8 to TRBJ2-2; D unclear. Germline V gene lookup returns CDR1 SGHVS and CDR2 FQNEAQ. The CDR3 runs 12 residues. The germline V and J ends were trimmed by 5 bases and 5 bases, with 6 bases remaining between them. CDR3 loop: CASSHGTGELFF. The CDR3 DNA reads as TGTGCCAGCAGCCACGGGACCGGGGAGCTGTTTTTT.

V gene TRBV2 combines with J gene TRBJ1-5, with 8 bases identical to TRBD1. V was clipped by 6 bases and J by 0 bases; unmatched bases: 4. Germline V gene lookup returns CDR1 SNHLY and CDR2 FYNNEI. This CDR3 has 15 residues. The CDR3: CASRGTGPSNQPQHF. Here the CDR3 DNA reads TGTGCCAGCAGGGGGACAGGACCTAGCAATCAGCCCCAGCATTTT.

The chain has TRBV19 and TRBJ1-1; TRBD1 aligns across 10 bases. V trimming: 7 bases; J trimming: 10 bases; junction bases outside the gene matches: 12. Germline-derived CDR1 and CDR2 are LNHDA and SQIVND (reference sequence). CDR3 length equals 14 residues. Here the CDR3 reads CASTLGQGDVAAFF. The CDR3, as DNA: TGTGCCAGTACCCTAGGACAGGGGGACGTCGCAGCTTTCTTT.

The chain combines TRBV6-6 with TRBJ1-6, with D hard to call. Germline values: CDR1 MNHNY, CDR2 SVGAGI (reference sequence). The CDR3 loop spans 13 amino acids. V was pared by 7 bases and J by 9 bases, with 13 bases between. The CDR3 coding sequence is TGTGCCAGCACCTTTGGCGAGGGTTCACCCCTCCACTTT. Its protein product is CASTFGEGSPLHF.

V is TRBV19 and J is TRBJ2-3; 8 bases are a match to TRBD1. Unmatched junction bases numbered 6, after V lost 7 bases and J lost 0 bases. This CDR3 has 15 amino acids. The V gene's germline CDR1 is LNHDA and CDR2 SQIVND (reference sequence). CDR3 DNA sequence: TGTGCCAGTACCTCCCGGGACAGGAGCACAGATACGCAGTATTTT. Protein: CASTSRDRSTDTQYF. The full variable domain, in which reference TRBV19 and TRBJ2-3 provide the parts outside the CDR3, is DGGITQSPKYLFRKEGQNVTLSCEQNLNHDAMYWYRQDPGQGLRLIYYSQIVNDFQKGDIAEGYSVSREKKESFPLTVTSAQKNPTAFYLCASTSRDRSTDTQYFGPGTRLTVL.

This clone was observed once. This chain links TRBV2 with TRBJ2-2; D uncertain. Germline V gene data show CDR1 as SNHLY and CDR2 as FYNNEI. This CDR3 spans 16 amino acids. The V and J ends lost 5 bases and 2 bases respectively, with 15 bases between them. CDR3 protein: CASSRSLEQNTGELFF. For the CDR3, the DNA is TGTGCCAGCAGTCGGTCTTTAGAGCAAAACACCGGGGAGCTGTTTTTT.

The V call is TRBV6-5, the J call TRBJ1-2, with 11 bases aligning to TRBD1. The CDR3 spans 14 residues. V lost 8 bases and J lost 3; bases outside the gene matches: 5. Germline CDR1 and CDR2: MNHEY and SVGAGI. The CDR3 DNA follows: TGTGCCAGCGGGACAGGGGGGATAGACTATGGCTACACCTTC. This gives the protein CASGTGGIDYGYTF.

This chain links TRBV4-3 with TRBJ1-5, with TRBD1 identical over 9 bases. V was clipped by 0 bases and J by 6 bases; unmatched bases: 3. Germline CDR1 is LGHNA and CDR2 is YSLEER. The CDR3 length is 15 residues. For the CDR3, the DNA is TGCGCCAGCAGCCAAGAACAGGGGGCCGGTCAGCCCCAGCATTTT. The encoded protein is CASSQEQGAGQPQHF.

This sequence joins TRBV2 and TRBJ1-2, with a tentative D call TRBD1 (5 bases). Germline V gives CDR1 SNHLY, CDR2 FYNNEI. The CDR3 contains 15 residues. The ends were cut back, 3 bases at V and 8 bases at J, with 19 bases in the middle. The CDR3 region has the DNA TGTGCCAGCAGTGACGGGGGGACTTTGGGCCTGGGCTACACCTTC. Its protein product is CASSDGGTLGLGYTF.

The chain carries TRBV6-2 or TRBV6-3 and TRBJ2-7, with D perhaps TRBD1 (5 bases). The V gene lost 2 bases and the J gene lost 5 bases, with 16 bases spanning the gap. The CDR3 length is 15 residues. Germline assignment: CDR1 MNHEY and CDR2 SVGEGT. The CDR3 sequence is CASSYGQGRADEQYF. The DNA of the CDR3 is TGTGCCAGCAGTTACGGGCAGGGTCGGGCTGACGAGCAGTACTTC.

The chain carries TRBV10-3 and TRBJ2-5; the D is unclear. The end of the DNA fits TRBJ2-7 better, so the J call may be wrong. Per the germline V gene, CDR1 is ENHRY and CDR2 is SYGVKD. The CDR3 consists of 11 residues. CDR3 loop: CAIQQNYEQYF. The DNA for the CDR3 is TGTGCCATCCAGCAAAACTACGAGCAGTACTTC.

CDR3 sequence (DNA): TGTGCCAGCAGCCGGGGACTAGCGGGAGGGGGCGAGCAGTACTTC. It is translated as CASSRGLAGGGEQYF. The chain uses TRBV11-2 and TRBJ2-7; 16 nucleotides match TRBD2. The ends lost 5 bases at V and 6 bases at J; junction bases unmatched: 4. CDR3 length: 15 residues. CDR1 and CDR2 from the germline V gene are SGHAT and FQNNGV.

V and J are TRBV6-5 and TRBJ1-4, with TRBD1 identical over 9 bases. V shed 2 bases and J 9 bases; nucleotides not matched to a gene: 4. The CDR3 spans 14 residues. From germline, CDR1 is MNHEY and CDR2 SVGAGI. The CDR3 bases are TGTGCCAGCAGTTACGCACAGGGGGCTAAAAAACTGTTTTTT. Protein sequence: CASSYAQGAKKLFF.

This rearrangement joins TRBV27 to TRBJ2-1; D possibly corresponds to TRBD2 (6 bases). Per the germline V gene, CDR1 is MNHEY and CDR2 is SMNVEV (reference sequence). The CDR3 is 16 residues long. Trimming removed 5 bases from V and 2 bases from J, with 16 bases in between. The CDR3 sequence: CASSPSVGGAYNEQFF. Here the CDR3 DNA reads TGTGCCAGCAGTCCCTCAGTGGGGGGAGCCTACAATGAGCAGTTCTTC.

This chain links TRBV3-1 (or the pseudogene TRBV3-2) with TRBJ2-7; the match to TRBD2 covers 9 bases. The ends lost 5 bases at V and 6 bases at J; junction bases unmatched: 8. Looked up from germline, CDR1 is LGHDT and CDR2 is YNNKEL (reference sequence). CDR3 length equals 14 residues. The CDR3 loop is CASSELAGVSEQYF. The CDR3 DNA is TGTGCCAGCAGCGAGTTAGCGGGAGTCTCCGAGCAGTACTTC.

Here the CDR3 DNA reads TGTGCCAGCAGTGCCGGGACAGGGGGCCGGACCGGGGAGCTGTTTTTT. Translation gives CASSAGTGGRTGELFF. J is TRBJ2-2 and V is TRBV28; 12 nucleotides match TRBD1. Germline CDR1 and CDR2: MDHEN and SYDVKM. With 5 bases clipped from V and 5 bases from J, the junction kept 6 bases outside the gene matches. There are 16 residues in the CDR3.